This T cell receptor beta chain was sequenced for a study of OX40 agonist ivuxolimab in advanced cancers. For context, the study as a whole: Ivuxolimab was an agonistic, fully human IgG2 monoclonal antibody directed against OX40 (CD134), a costimulatory receptor. Intravenous ivuxolimab was administered to patients every 2 weeks at six dose levels: 0.01, 0.1, 0.3, 1.5, 3 and 10 mg/kg. Among the approximately 50 dose-escalation patients, roughly 20 had hepatocellular carcinoma, roughly 15 melanoma, 9 renal cell carcinoma and 9 head and neck cancer. The paper describes the monotherapy dose-escalation part (N = 52 patients) of the phase I trial of ivuxolimab. Partial responses were achieved by three dose-escalation patients, of whom one had hepatocellular carcinoma and two had cutaneous melanoma. Patients were allowed to have had prior anti-PD-1, anti-PD-L1 or anti-CTLA-4 therapy, and approximately 40% of the dose-escalation patients had been treated with checkpoint inhibitors. A male proportion of about 79% and a mean age of 60 years, ranging from roughly 23 to 79, were recorded for the dose-escalation cohort. The purpose of peripheral TCRbeta sequencing was to test whether ivuxolimab changed TCR sequence diversity and led to clonal T-cell expansion. The paper's findings and limits, for the study overall: Antigen specificity was not determined for the clonally expanded peripheral T cells. At doses from 0.1 to 3.0 mg/kg, clonal expansion was seen in both CD4+ and CD8+ blood T cells between baseline and week 6. In the 0.1-3.0 mg/kg groups, partial responders had among the lowest normalized peripheral clonal expansion, particularly in CD8+ T cells. On average, CD8+ T cells showed more expanded clones than CD4+ T cells after ivuxolimab. Low levels of normalized T-cell clonal expansion were also seen in some patients who did not respond.

Genomic DNA was extracted from sorted cells for sequencing of the TCRbeta CDR3 region. TCRbeta CDR3 regions were sequenced using the immunoSEQ Assay. This immuneACCESS table, as held by TCRdb, lists in-frame sequences with V and J called but not all clones. Of the missing ones, under half trace to an unresolved V gene in checked studies; the others have no known cause. The sample table contains about 96,000 clones; only one count was recorded for roughly 88% of them. Of the sample, around 1.6% falls within the top ten clones. Patients with autoimmune disease history or receiving systemic immunosuppression were excluded from the trial. In every dose cohort, peripheral blood was drawn for TCR sequencing at baseline, cycle 4 day 1, and cycle 7 day 1. Samples were obtained from an open-label, multicenter, first-in-human phase I dose-escalation trial of ivuxolimab. The trial enrolled adults with locally advanced or metastatic head and neck squamous cell, hepatocellular, melanoma or renal cell carcinoma. Before TCR sequencing, CD4+ and CD8+ T cells were separately sorted from peripheral blood.

V sheds 5 bases and J sheds 4 bases, leaving 13 bases between their ends. Based on the germline V gene (reference sequence), the CDR1 and CDR2 sequences are MNHNY and SVGAGI. The CDR3 measures 14 amino acids from cysteine to phenylalanine. Only the CDR3 portion is preserved as DNA: 42 bases, with reading frame beginning at the first base. With regard to this clone: Its antigen has not been determined. Nothing much larger sits one base from this clone, and base qualities are not available.

The clonotype was recovered from an adult with an advanced solid tumor such as melanoma, head and neck, liver or kidney cancer. The starting material was CD4+ or CD8+ T cells sorted from blood, obtained in a trial of the OX40 agonist ivuxolimab. In this chain, TRBV6-6 is recombined with TRBJ2-3, with the D gene call left open. The DNA reads TGTGCCAGCAGTCCCTCTAAGGCCCCAGATACGCAGTATTTT. This sequence encodes CASSPSKAPDTQYF.